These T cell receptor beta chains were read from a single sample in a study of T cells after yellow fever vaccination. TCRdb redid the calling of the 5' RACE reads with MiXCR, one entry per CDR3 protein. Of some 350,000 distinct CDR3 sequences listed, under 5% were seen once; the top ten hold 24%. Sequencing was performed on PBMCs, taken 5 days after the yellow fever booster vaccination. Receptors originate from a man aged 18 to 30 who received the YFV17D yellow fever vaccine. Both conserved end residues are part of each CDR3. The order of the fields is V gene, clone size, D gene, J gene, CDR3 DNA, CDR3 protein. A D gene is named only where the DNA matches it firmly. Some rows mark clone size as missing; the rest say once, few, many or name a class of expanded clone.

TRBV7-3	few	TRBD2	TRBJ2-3	TGTGCCAGCAGCTTACTAGCGGGGGGATTCGGTACGCAGTATTTT	CASSLLAGGFGTQYF
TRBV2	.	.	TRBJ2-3	TGTGCCAGCAGTGAACGTCGGCTAGCACTGACAGATACGCAGTATTTT	CASSERRLALTDTQYF
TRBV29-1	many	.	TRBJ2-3	TGCAGCGTTGATGATAAAGGGGCCCTGCTCCCTTGGTCCACAGATACGCAGTATTTT	CSVDDKGALLPWSTDTQYF
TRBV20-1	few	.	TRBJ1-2	TGCAGTGCTAGAGACACACAGGGTGGCTATGGCTACACCTTC	CSARDTQGGYGYTF
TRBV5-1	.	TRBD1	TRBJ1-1	TGCGCCAGCAGCAGGCGGACAGGGACGGACACTGAAGCTTTCTTT	CASSRRTGTDTEAFF
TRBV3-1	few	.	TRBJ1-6	TGTGCCAGCAGCCAAGAGTTCAACAGGGCGAATTCACCCCTCCACTTT	CASSQEFNRANSPLHF
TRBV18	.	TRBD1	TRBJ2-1	TGTGCCAGCTCACCACCGGGGACAGGCTCCTACAATGAGCAGTTCTTC	CASSPPGTGSYNEQFF
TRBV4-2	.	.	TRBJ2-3	TGTGCCAGCAGCCCCCCTCAGGCGGGGAGCACAGATACGCAGTATTTT	CASSPPQAGSTDTQYF
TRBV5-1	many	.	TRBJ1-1	TGCGCCAGCAGCTTGGGGAACAGGGTAGGCATCAACACTGAAGCTTTCTTT	CASSLGNRVGINTEAFF
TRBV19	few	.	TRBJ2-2	TGTGCCAGTAGTATGACCGGAAGAGGGTTGGAGGAGCTGTTTTTT	CASSMTGRGLEELFF
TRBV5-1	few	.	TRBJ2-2	TGCGCCAGCAGGCTTGGGGTTGCCGGGGAGCTGTTTTTT	CASRLGVAGELFF
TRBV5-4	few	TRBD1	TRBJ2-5	TGTGCCAGCAGCCCCCACGGAGGACAGGGGGCTGAGACCCAGTACTTC	CASSPHGGQGAETQYF
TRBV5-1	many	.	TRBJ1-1	TGCGCCAGCAGCTCGCCGGGGCGAGGAGACACTGAAGCTTTCTTT	CASSSPGRGDTEAFF
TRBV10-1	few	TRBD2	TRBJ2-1	TGCGCCAGCAGTGAAGCGGGGGGGCCCCCCGATGAGCAGTTCTTC	CASSEAGGPPDEQFF
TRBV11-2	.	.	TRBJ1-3	TGTGCCAGCAGCTTCCACAGACTCTCTGGAAACACCATATATTTT	CASSFHRLSGNTIYF
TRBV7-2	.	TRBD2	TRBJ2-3	TGTGCCAGCAGCTTAGTCGCTAGCGGGGGGGCTGGAGATACGCAGTATTTT	CASSLVASGGAGDTQYF
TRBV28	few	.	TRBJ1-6	TGTGCCAGCAGTTTTCGGGGGATTGGTTCACCCCTCCACTTT	CASSFRGIGSPLHF
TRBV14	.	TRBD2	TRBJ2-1	TGTGCCAGGCGGGGGGCACACTACAATGAGCAGTTCTTC	CARRGAHYNEQFF
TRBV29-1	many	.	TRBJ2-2	TGCAGCGTTGAAGATAAGGGCGGGTCTGGCGGGGAGCTGTTTTTT	CSVEDKGGSGGELFF
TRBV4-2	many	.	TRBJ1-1	TGTGCCAGCAGCCCGTGGGTGAACACTGAAGCTTTCTTT	CASSPWVNTEAFF
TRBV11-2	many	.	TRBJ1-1	TGTGCCAGCAGCTTAGGAGGGAAGCCTGAAGCTTTCTTT	CASSLGGKPEAFF
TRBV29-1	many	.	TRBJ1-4	TGCAGCGTTGAAGGGCCCCTTTTT	CSVEGPLF
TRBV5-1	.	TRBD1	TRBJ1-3	TGCGCCAGCAGCGGGGAGGGGGACAGGGGCCAGTCTGGAAACACCATATATTTT	CASSGEGDRGQSGNTIYF
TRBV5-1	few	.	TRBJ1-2	TGCGCCAGCAACGTTGACGGGGCCAACTATGGCTACACCTTC	CASNVDGANYGYTF
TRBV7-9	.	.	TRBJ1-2	TGTGCCAGCAGCCCAACCCAGGTCACTAACTATGGCTTCACCTTC	CASSPTQVTNYGFTF
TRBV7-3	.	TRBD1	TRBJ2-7	TGTGCCAGCAGCCCATCCTCCGGGACAGGGGCCTACGAGCAGTACTTC	CASSPSSGTGAYEQYF
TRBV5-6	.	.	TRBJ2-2	TGTGCCAGCAGCTTGGTGTCAGGGGTTCGCACCGGGGAGCTGTTTTTT	CASSLVSGVRTGELFF
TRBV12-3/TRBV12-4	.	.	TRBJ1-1	TGTGCCAGCATTGGGGGGGCGTTAGGCACTGAAGCTTTCTTT	CASIGGALGTEAFF
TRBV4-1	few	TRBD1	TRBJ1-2	TGCGCCAGCACTAAAGCAGGGGGTCCAATTGGCTACACCTTC	CASTKAGGPIGYTF
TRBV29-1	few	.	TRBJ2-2	TGCAGCGTCCTCTCGGACAGTAAGGGGGAGCTGTTTTTT	CSVLSDSKGELFF
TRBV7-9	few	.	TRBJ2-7	TGTGCCAGCAGCCCTAGACTTTCGTGGGAGCAGTACTTC	CASSPRLSWEQYF
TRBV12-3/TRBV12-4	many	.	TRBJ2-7	TGTGCCAGCAGTTTAGGGTTCTACGAGCAGTACTTC	CASSLGFYEQYF
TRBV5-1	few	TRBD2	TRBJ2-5	TGCGCCAGCAGCTTAAGCGGGGGGGATGAGACCCAGTACTTC	CASSLSGGDETQYF
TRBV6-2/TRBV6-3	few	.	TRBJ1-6	TGTGCCAGCAGTGTGGACAGCAGGGCACCCCTCCACTTT	CASSVDSRAPLHF
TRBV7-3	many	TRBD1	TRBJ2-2	TGTGCCAGCAGCCAAACAGGGGCGCCCGGGGAGCTGTTTTTT	CASSQTGAPGELFF
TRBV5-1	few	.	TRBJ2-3	TGCGCCAGCAGCCCTGGACCGACTAGCACAGATACGCAGTATTTT	CASSPGPTSTDTQYF
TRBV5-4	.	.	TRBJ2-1	TGTGCCAGCAGCTTGGCCGGAGTGGCAGGACATGAGCAGTTCTTC	CASSLAGVAGHEQFF
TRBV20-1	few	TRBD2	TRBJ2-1	TGCAGTGCTAGTGGCGGGGGTTTATGGGACTACAATGAGCAGTTCTTC	CSASGGGLWDYNEQFF
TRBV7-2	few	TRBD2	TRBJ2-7	TGTGCCAGCAGCTTACCGGGAGGAGGCGAGCAGTACTTC	CASSLPGGGEQYF
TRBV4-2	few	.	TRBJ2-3	TGTGCCAGCAGCCAAGGGTCGGGTGGCGGGGATACGCAGTATTTT	CASSQGSGGGDTQYF
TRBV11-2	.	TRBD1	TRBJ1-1	TGTGCCAGCAGCTTAACACGACAGGGGGAACAGGGATTGAGCACTGAAGCTTTCTTT	CASSLTRQGEQGLSTEAFF
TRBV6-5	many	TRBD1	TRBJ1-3	TGTGCCAGCAGTCGTACAGGGGCTGGAAACACCATATATTTT	CASSRTGAGNTIYF
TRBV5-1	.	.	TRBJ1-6	TGCGCCAGCAGCTTGGGGACAGATAATTCACCCCTCCACTTT	CASSLGTDNSPLHF
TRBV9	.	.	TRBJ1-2	TGTGCCAGCAGCGTAGGCGGAAATTTTGGCTACACCTTC	CASSVGGNFGYTF
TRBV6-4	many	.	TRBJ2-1	TGTGCCAGCAGTGACTCAGGGGTCAATGAGCAGTTCTTC	CASSDSGVNEQFF
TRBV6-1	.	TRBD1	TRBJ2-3	TGTGCCAGCAGTACCTATTTGACAGGGGGCGGATCAGATACGCAGTATTTT	CASSTYLTGGGSDTQYF
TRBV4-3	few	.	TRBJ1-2	TGCGCCAGCAGCCAAGTTTCCCGGACTAAGGGCTACACCTTC	CASSQVSRTKGYTF
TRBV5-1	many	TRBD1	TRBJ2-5	TGCGCCAGCAGCTCCGGGACAGGATTACAAGAGACCCAGTACTTC	CASSSGTGLQETQYF
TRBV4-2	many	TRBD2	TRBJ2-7	TGTGCCAGCAGCCAGGAGGGAGGGAGCTCCTACGAGCAGTACTTC	CASSQEGGSSYEQYF